This T cell receptor beta chain was sequenced in a study of T cells in Graves' hyperthyroidism and ophthalmopathy. V was pared by 7 bases and J by 6 bases, with 4 bases of the junction left unmatched. Germline V gene sequence: CDR1 ENHRY, CDR2 SYGVKD. CDR3 size: 13 residues. Amplified TCR beta CDR3 regions came from RNA transcripts. RT-PCR in the first round (using the HTBI primer set) targeted the TCR CDR3. TCRdb independently ran MiXCR on the multiplex PCR reads; one entry per CDR3 protein. The repertoire holds approximately 490,000 distinct CDR3 sequences, with about 20% as singletons. In this sample, this clonotype turned up a few times.

The sequence derives from an older woman with Graves' ophthalmopathy. The genes are TRBV10-3 and TRBJ2-1; TRBD2 matches at 9 bases. Material for sequencing was blood. In DNA form, the CDR3 reads TGTGCCATCAAAGCGGGAGGTCTCAATGAGCAGTTCTTC. Translated: CAIKAGGLNEQFF.